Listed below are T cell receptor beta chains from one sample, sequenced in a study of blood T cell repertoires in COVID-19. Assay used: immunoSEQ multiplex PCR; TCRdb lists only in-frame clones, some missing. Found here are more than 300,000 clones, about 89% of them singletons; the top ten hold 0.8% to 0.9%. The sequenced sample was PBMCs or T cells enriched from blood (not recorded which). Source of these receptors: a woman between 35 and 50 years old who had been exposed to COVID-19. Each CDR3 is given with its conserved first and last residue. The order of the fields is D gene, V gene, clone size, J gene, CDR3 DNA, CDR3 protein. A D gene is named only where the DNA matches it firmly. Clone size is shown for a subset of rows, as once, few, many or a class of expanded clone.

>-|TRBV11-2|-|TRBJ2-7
TGTGCCAGCAGCTTAGATTTGGCGGCTGGACATACGTTCTACGAGCAGTACTTC
CASSLDLAAGHTFYEQYF
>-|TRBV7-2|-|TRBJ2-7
TGTGCCAGCAGCCCCGGACTGAGCTCCTACGAGCAGTACTTC
CASSPGLSSYEQYF
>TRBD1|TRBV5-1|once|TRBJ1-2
TGCGCCAGCAGCTTCAAAGGACAGGGCGACGGCTACACCTTC
CASSFKGQGDGYTF
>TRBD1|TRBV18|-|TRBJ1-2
TGTGCCAGCTCACCACTTTCCGATCGGACAGGGGGCGGTGGCTACACCTTC
CASSPLSDRTGGGGYTF
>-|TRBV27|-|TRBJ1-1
TGTGCCAGCAGTCCCCAGGGGATAATGAACACTGAAGCTTTCTTT
CASSPQGIMNTEAFF
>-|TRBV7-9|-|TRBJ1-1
TGTGCCAGCAGCTCCGGTTTGGGGGGCACTGAAGCTTTCTTT
CASSSGLGGTEAFF
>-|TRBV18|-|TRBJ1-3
TGTGCCAGCTCACCAATAGACAGGCCGGGAAACACCATATATTTT
CASSPIDRPGNTIYF
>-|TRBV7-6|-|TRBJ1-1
TGTGCCAGCAGCTTGAAGGGAGGGGGAAACACTGAAGCTTTCTTT
CASSLKGGGNTEAFF
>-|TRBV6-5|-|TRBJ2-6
TGTGCCAGCAGTTACTCGGGGGCCTCTGGGGCCAACGTCCTGACTTTC
CASSYSGASGANVLTF
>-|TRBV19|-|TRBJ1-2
TGTGCCAGTAGTATAGGCGGGGTAATGGTTTCTGGCTACACCTTC
CASSIGGVMVSGYTF
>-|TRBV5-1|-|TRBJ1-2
TGCGCCAGCAGCTTGGAGAGCCCCGGGGACTATGGCTACACCTTC
CASSLESPGDYGYTF
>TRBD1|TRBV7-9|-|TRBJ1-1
TGTGCCAGCAGCTTACCAGGGGGTTCTGAAGCTTTCTTT
CASSLPGGSEAFF
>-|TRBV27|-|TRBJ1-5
TGTGCCAGCAGTTCAAATTACAGGGAAGGCCAGCCCCAGCATTTT
CASSSNYREGQPQHF
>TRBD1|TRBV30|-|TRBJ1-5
TGTGCCTGGAGTGGTGGACAGGGCCAGCCCCAGCATTTT
CAWSGGQGQPQHF
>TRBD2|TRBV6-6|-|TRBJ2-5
TGTGCCAGCAGTTCGGGGGGAGAGACCCAGTACTTC
CASSSGGETQYF
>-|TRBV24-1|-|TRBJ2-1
TGTGCCACCAGTGATGCCGGACAAAACCAGGTCAATGAGCAGTTCTTC
CATSDAGQNQVNEQFF
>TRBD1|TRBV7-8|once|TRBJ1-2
TGTGCCAGCAGCTTACGGGACAGGGGATCAATCGGCTACACCTTC
CASSLRDRGSIGYTF
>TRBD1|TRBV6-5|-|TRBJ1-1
TGTGCCAGCAGGCGGGGACAGTCGAACACTGAAGCTTTCTTT
CASRRGQSNTEAFF
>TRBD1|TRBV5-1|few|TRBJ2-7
TGCGCCAGCAGCTTGGCAGGGGGCATCTACGAGCAGTACTTC
CASSLAGGIYEQYF
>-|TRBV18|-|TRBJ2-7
TGTGCCAGCTCACCAACCCGTACAGACCACGAGCAGTACTTC
CASSPTRTDHEQYF
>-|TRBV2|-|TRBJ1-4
TGTGCCAGCGGAGTTCTCGGGAAACTGTTTTTT
CASGVLGKLFF
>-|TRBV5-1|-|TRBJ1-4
TGCGCCAGCAGCCCGATCCAGGGGTCCGCTAATGAAAAACTGTTTTTT
CASSPIQGSANEKLFF
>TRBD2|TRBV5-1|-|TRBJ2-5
TGCGCCAGCAGCCGGGGGGACGGACAAGAGACCCAGTACTTC
CASSRGDGQETQYF
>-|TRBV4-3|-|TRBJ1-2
TGCGCCAGCAGCCAAGAGCGACAGCTTAACTATGGCTACACCTTC
CASSQERQLNYGYTF
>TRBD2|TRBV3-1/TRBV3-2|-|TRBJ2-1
TGTGCCAGCAGCCCCACCACTGGACTAGCGGGCTACAATGAGCAGTTCTTC
CASSPTTGLAGYNEQFF
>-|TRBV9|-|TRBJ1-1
TGTGCCAGCAGCGTAGATCTATCCACGAACACTGAAGCTTTCTTT
CASSVDLSTNTEAFF
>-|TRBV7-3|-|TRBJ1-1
TGTGCCAGCAGCTTAGGCAGTCACACTGAAGCTTTCTTT
CASSLGSHTEAFF
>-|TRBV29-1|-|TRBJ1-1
TGCAGCACCGAAGGCGGGACTGAAGCTTTCTTT
CSTEGGTEAFF
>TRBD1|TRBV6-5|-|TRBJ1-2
TGTGCCAGCAGTACCGGGACAGCGACCTATGGCTACACCTTC
CASSTGTATYGYTF
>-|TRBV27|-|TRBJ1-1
TGTGCCAGCAGTTTATCTGACAGGTTGGGCACTGAAGCTTTCTTT
CASSLSDRLGTEAFF
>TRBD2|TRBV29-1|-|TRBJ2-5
TGCAGCGTTGTAACTAGCGGGAGTCTAGAGACCCAGTACTTC
CSVVTSGSLETQYF
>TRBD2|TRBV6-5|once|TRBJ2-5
TGTGCCAGCAGACTAGCGGGAGAGACCCAGTACTTC
CASRLAGETQYF
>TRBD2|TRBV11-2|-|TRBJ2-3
TGTGCCAGCACCTCTACCCTAGCGGGGGCTAGCACAGATACGCAGTATTTT
CASTSTLAGASTDTQYF
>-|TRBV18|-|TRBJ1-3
TGTGCCAGCTCACCCGACAGGATCACTGGAAACACCATATATTTT
CASSPDRITGNTIYF
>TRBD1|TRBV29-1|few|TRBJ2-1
TGCAGCGTTCGACAGGGGGCAAATGAGCAGTTCTTC
CSVRQGANEQFF